The T cell receptor beta chain under discussion was sequenced for a study of human T cells and chemical hapten exposure. V lost 3 bases and J lost 6, with 5 bases in between. CDR3 size: 11 residues. Per the germline V gene, CDR1 is SGHRS and CDR2 is YFSETQ. This clonotype was observed a handful of times. The time point is: patch test 1, 2 weeks after DPC sensitization. Treatment in this sample: therapeutic diphenylcyclopropenone sensitization with weekly scalp DPC. Original data processing: Between about 23,224 and 700,000 TCRs appeared in each sample, and the median stood at approximately 100,000. Each CDR3 protein gets one entry after TCRdb re-called the RACE reads with MiXCR. TCRdb's processing, not the authors' own work, is the source of the V and J calls. The data contain about 99,000 distinct CDR3 sequences, over 10% of them seen just once; the ten biggest clones take up less than 2.5%.

This chain joins TRBV5-1 and TRBJ2-3; D gene uncertain. The material was whole blood, obtained in connection with sensitization to the hapten diphenylcyclopropenone (DPC). The clonotype originates from a woman aged 40 to 50 with alopecia areata. Some clones in this sample may be carry-over from other donors' samples. CDR3 nucleotides: TGCGCCAGCAGCTCGGCCGATACGCAGTATTTT. Translated, it gives CASSSADTQYF. The variable domain in full, with the rest retrieved from reference TRBV5-1 and TRBJ2-3, is KAGVTQTPRYLIKTRGQQVTLSCSPISGHRSVSWYQQTPGQGLQFLFEYFSETQRNKGNFPGRFSGRQFSNSRSEMNVSTLELGDSALYLCASSSADTQYFGPGTRLTVL.